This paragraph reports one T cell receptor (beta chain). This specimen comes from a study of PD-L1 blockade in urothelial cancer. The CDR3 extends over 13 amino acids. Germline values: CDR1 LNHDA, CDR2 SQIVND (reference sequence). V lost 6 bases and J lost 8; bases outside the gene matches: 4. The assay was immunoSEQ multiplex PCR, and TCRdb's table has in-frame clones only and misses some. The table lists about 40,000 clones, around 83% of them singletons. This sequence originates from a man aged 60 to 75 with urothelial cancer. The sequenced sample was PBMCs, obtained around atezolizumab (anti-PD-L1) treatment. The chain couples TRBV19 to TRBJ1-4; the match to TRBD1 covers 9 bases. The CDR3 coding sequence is TGTGCCAGTAGCCTGACAGGGGGAGAAAAACTGTTTTTT. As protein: CASSLTGGEKLFF.